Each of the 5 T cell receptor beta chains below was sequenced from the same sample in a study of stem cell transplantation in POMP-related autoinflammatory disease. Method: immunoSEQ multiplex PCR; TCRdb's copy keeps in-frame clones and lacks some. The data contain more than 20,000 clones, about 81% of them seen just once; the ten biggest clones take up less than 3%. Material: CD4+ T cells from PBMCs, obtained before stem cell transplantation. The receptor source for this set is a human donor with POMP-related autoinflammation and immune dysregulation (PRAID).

Here the CDR3 DNA reads TGTGCCAGCAGGGACGGACTAGCGGGAGATCTCTGGACCAAAAACATTCAGTACTTC. Translating it yields CASRDGLAGDLWTKNIQYF. The rearrangement uses TRBV2 and TRBJ2-4, with TRBD2 identical over 13 bases. Trimming at V came to 6 bases and at J to 2 bases, leaving 13 bases not matched to a gene. Germline assignment: CDR1 SNHLY and CDR2 FYNNEI. The CDR3 spans 19 residues.

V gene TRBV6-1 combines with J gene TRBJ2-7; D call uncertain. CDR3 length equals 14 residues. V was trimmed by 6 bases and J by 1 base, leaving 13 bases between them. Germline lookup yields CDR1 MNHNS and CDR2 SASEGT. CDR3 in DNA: TGTGCCAGCAGAGCTCAGACTGAATCCTACGAGCAGTACTTC. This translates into CASRAQTESYEQYF.

The DNA of the CDR3 is TGTGCCAGCAGTGAAGGTAACGCGGTTGGCGAGCAGTACTTC. Protein sequence: CASSEGNAVGEQYF. The chain couples TRBV25-1 to TRBJ2-7; D unresolved. V was pared by 2 bases and J by 6 bases, with 14 bases between. The length of the CDR3 is 14 residues. Germline V gene lookup returns CDR1 MGHDK and CDR2 SYGVNS.

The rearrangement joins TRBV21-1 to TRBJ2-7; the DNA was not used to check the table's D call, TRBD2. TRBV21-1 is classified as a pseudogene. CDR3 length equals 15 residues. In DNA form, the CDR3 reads TGTGCCAGCAGGGATGAAGGAGAAAGCCCCTACGAGCAGTACTTC. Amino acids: CASRDEGESPYEQYF.

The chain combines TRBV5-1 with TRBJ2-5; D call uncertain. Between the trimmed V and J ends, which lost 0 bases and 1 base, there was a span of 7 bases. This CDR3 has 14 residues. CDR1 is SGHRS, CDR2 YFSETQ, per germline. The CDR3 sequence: CASSLVEGQETQYF. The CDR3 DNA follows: TGCGCCAGCAGCTTGGTAGAAGGCCAAGAGACCCAGTACTTC.